The 30 T cell receptor beta chains presented below share a single source sample, sequenced in a study of blood T cell repertoires in COVID-19. Here immunoSEQ multiplex PCR was the method, and the copy in TCRdb shows in-frame clones only, minus some. This sample has about 210,000 clones, with less than 85% found just once. The specimen was peripheral blood. These receptors came from a woman of 80 years or more with COVID-19, enrolled during active disease.

This clone was seen once. This chain joins TRBV24-1 and TRBJ2-3; D call uncertain. Germline CDR1 and CDR2: KGHDR and SFDVKD. V lost 2 bases and J 4 bases, leaving 3 bases between the germline ends. The CDR3 covers 12 residues. The CDR3 region is CATSDSADTQYF. DNA of the CDR3: TGTGCCACCAGTGATTCCGCAGATACGCAGTATTTT.

This rearrangement joins TRBV11-1 to TRBJ2-1; TRBD2 agrees at 9 bases. V dropped 5 bases and J dropped 8; count of bases not matched to a gene: 10. This CDR3 comprises 15 residues. From germline, CDR1 is SGHAT and CDR2 FQDESV (reference sequence). The CDR3 is CASSPKREVRYEQFF. The CDR3 nucleotides are TGTGCCAGCAGCCCCAAGCGGGAGGTTCGGTATGAGCAGTTCTTC.

The genes are TRBV11-2 and TRBJ2-3; 10 bases map to TRBD2. This CDR3 region has 17 residues. Germline-derived CDR1 and CDR2 are SGHAT and FQNNGV. The V segment lost 8 bases and the J segment 6 bases; nucleotides outside the gene matches: 17. CDR3: CASSTWGAGGPMDTQYF. In DNA, the CDR3 is TGTGCCAGCTCTACATGGGGAGCGGGGGGGCCGATGGATACGCAGTATTTT.

This rearrangement joins TRBV18 to TRBJ1-2, with D hard to call. With 3 bases removed from V and 2 bases from J, the gap between germline ends came to 10 bases. Per germline, CDR1 KGHSH and CDR2 LQKENI. The CDR3 has 14 residues. The CDR3 sequence: CASSPRVQNYGYTF. The DNA for the CDR3 is TGTGCCAGCTCACCCCGGGTTCAGAACTATGGCTACACCTTC.

This clone was recorded only once. This chain joins TRBV19 and TRBJ1-2, with 9 bases matching TRBD1. Trimming cost V 4 bases and J 1 base; bases outside gene matches: 4. The length of the CDR3 is 15 residues. Germline V gene data show CDR1 as LNHDA and CDR2 as SQIVND (reference sequence). The CDR3 DNA sequence: TGTGCCAGTAGTACACGGGACAGGGTTAACTATGGCTACACCTTC. Translated: CASSTRDRVNYGYTF.

The V and J genes are TRBV18 and TRBJ2-1, with TRBD2 matching over 8 bases. The CDR3 has 16 residues. J gave up 10 bases and V 6 bases, and 17 bases lay outside the gene matches. Germline V gene sequence: CDR1 KGHSH, CDR2 LQKENI. The CDR3 loop reads CASSKRGGGPSGEQFF. CDR3 nucleotides: TGTGCCAGCTCGAAAAGGGGCGGGGGGCCCTCCGGGGAGCAGTTCTTC. The complete variable domain, with remaining parts taken from reference TRBV18 and TRBJ2-1, reads NAGVMQNPRHLVRRRGQEARLRCSPMKGHSHVYWYRQLPEEGLKFMVYLQKENIIDESGMPKERFSAEFPKEGPSILRIQQVVRGDSAAYFCASSKRGGGPSGEQFFGPGTRLTVL.

This chain joins TRBV4-1 and TRBJ1-4, with 8 bases that match TRBD1. Germline CDR1 and CDR2: MGHRA and YSYEKL. V shed 0 bases, J shed 8 bases, and the junction held 5 bases outside the gene matches. The CDR3 covers 15 residues. The CDR3 DNA reads TGCGCCAGCAGCCAAGAACCGGGACAGGTCGAAAAACTGTTTTTT. It yields the protein CASSQEPGQVEKLFF.

The chain carries TRBV6-4 and TRBJ1-5, with 8 bases identical to TRBD1. Trimming cost V 2 bases and J 7 bases; bases outside gene matches: 4. Germline lookup yields CDR1 MRHNA and CDR2 SNTAGT. This CDR3 is built from 14 residues. The CDR3 bases are TGTGCCAGCAGTGACGGCCAGGGGGCCCAGCCCCAGCATTTT. It specifies CASSDGQGAQPQHF.

V usage is TRBV4-1 and J usage is TRBJ1-5; 8 nucleotides line up with TRBD1. The trim removed 4 bases at V and 7 bases at J, leaving 9 bases unmatched. CDR1 and CDR2 (germline): MGHRA, YSYEKL. The CDR3 is 15 residues long. CDR3 sequence (DNA): TGCGCCAGCAGCCGAGAGACAGGGGAGGTCCAGCCCCAGCATTTT. Amino acid sequence: CASSRETGEVQPQHF.

A few counts support this clone. The V call is TRBV4-1, the J call TRBJ1-5, with TRBD1 matching over 8 bases. V lost 4 bases and J lost 7; bases outside the gene matches: 12. Germline V gene sequence: CDR1 MGHRA, CDR2 YSYEKL. The CDR3 runs 16 residues. CDR3 amino acids: CASSPPGGAFGQPQHF. CDR3 DNA sequence: TGCGCCAGCAGCCCCCCAGGGGGCGCGTTTGGCCAGCCCCAGCATTTT.

In its sample, this clone was seen a few times. CDR3 sequence: CASSPRTGGNMIGELFF. The CDR3 nucleotides read TGTGCCAGCAGTCCCCGGACAGGGGGCAATATGATCGGGGAGCTGTTTTTT. The rearrangement links TRBV6-6 to TRBJ2-2, with 11 bases aligning to TRBD1. From germline, CDR1 is MNHNY and CDR2 SVGAGI (reference sequence). V gave up 5 bases and J gave up 7 bases; unmatched junction bases: 12. The CDR3 length is 17 residues.

This CDR3 is CASSPPGQDAEKLFF. CDR3 DNA: TGTGCCAGCTCACCACCGGGACAGGATGCTGAAAAACTGTTTTTT. The chain couples TRBV18 to TRBJ1-4; 8 positions agree with TRBD1. The CDR3 extends over 15 amino acids. V lost 0 bases to trimming and J lost 7 bases; unmatched junction nucleotides: 4. In germline, CDR1 is KGHSH, CDR2 LQKENI.

The V call is TRBV11-1, the J call TRBJ2-3, with D possibly being TRBD1 (6 bases). This CDR3 spans 13 amino acids. From germline, CDR1 is SGHAT and CDR2 FQDESV (reference sequence). Trimming left V 5 bases short and J 5 bases short, with 11 bases between. The CDR3 nucleotides read TGTGCCAGCAGCCGACAGGTTCAAGATACGCAGTATTTT. This encodes CASSRQVQDTQYF.

The V and J genes are TRBV10-3 and TRBJ2-5; 10 nucleotides line up with TRBD1. CDR1 is ENHRY, CDR2 SYGVKD, per germline. Trimming at V came to 8 bases and at J to 3 bases, leaving 6 bases not matched to a gene. This CDR3 comprises 14 residues. CDR3 amino acids: CAIAPGTGEETQYF. The DNA for the CDR3 is TGTGCCATCGCCCCTGGGACAGGGGAAGAGACCCAGTACTTC.

The rearrangement joins TRBV15 to TRBJ1-6; D is possibly TRBD1 (6 bases). CDR1 is LNHNV, CDR2 YYDKDF, per germline (reference sequence). Trimming left V 5 bases short and J 5 bases short, with 13 bases between. CDR3 length equals 15 residues. CDR3 sequence: CATSWVTGNNSPLHF. CDR3 nucleotide sequence: TGTGCCACCAGCTGGGTTACAGGGAATAATTCACCCCTCCACTTT. Together with reference TRBV15 and TRBJ1-6, the CDR3 gives the full variable domain: DAMVIQNPRYQVTQFGKPVTLSCSQTLNHNVMYWYQQKSSQAPKLLFHYYDKDFNNEADTPDNFQSRRPNTSFCFLDIRSPGLGDTAMYLCATSWVTGNNSPLHFGNGTRLTVT.

The chain is built from TRBV5-1 and TRBJ1-2; tentatively, D is TRBD1 (6 bases). Germline assignment: CDR1 SGHRS and CDR2 YFSETQ. V lost 3 bases and J 14 bases, leaving 17 bases between the germline ends. The CDR3 covers 12 residues. The CDR3 loop reads CASSSTTGSGTF. The CDR3 coding sequence is TGCGCCAGCAGCTCTACAACAGGGTCGGGGACCTTC.

CDR3 in DNA: TGTGCCAGCAGCGACCCGGAGAGGGTTGGAGAGACCCAGTACTTC. It yields the protein CASSDPERVGETQYF. This chain joins TRBV28 and TRBJ2-5, with D tentatively TRBD2 (5 bases). The germline V gene has CDR1 MDHEN and CDR2 SYDVKM. The germline V and J ends were trimmed by 6 bases and 4 bases, with 18 bases remaining between them. The CDR3 sequence is 15 residues long.

V gene TRBV3-1 (or the pseudogene TRBV3-2) combines with J gene TRBJ2-1; no clear D. Trimming shortened V by 4 bases and J by 8 bases, and 6 bases separated the two germline ends. Germline assignment: CDR1 LGHDT and CDR2 YNNKEL (reference sequence). This CDR3 contains 11 residues. CDR3 coding DNA: TGTGCCAGCAGCCTCTCCGATGAGCAGTTCTTC. Translating gives CASSLSDEQFF.

As to this clone: This same CDR3 is encoded by further DNA sequences in the sample. The chain combines TRBV18 with TRBJ2-2, with 12 bases lining up with TRBD1. Germline lookup yields CDR1 KGHSH and CDR2 LQKENI. V lost 4 bases to trimming and J lost 5 bases; unmatched junction nucleotides: 2. CDR3 length: 15 residues. CDR3 DNA: TGTGCCAGCTCACTGGGACAGGGGGCAACCGGGGAGCTGTTTTTT. It encodes CASSLGQGATGELFF.

This clone was seen only once. This rearrangement joins TRBV20-1 to TRBJ2-7, with D possibly matching TRBD2 (6 bases). Germline CDR1 reads DFQATT; CDR2 reads SNEGSKA (reference sequence). V shed 5 bases and J shed 6 bases, with 8 bases lying between them. The CDR3 is 10 amino acids. CDR3 amino acids: CSAYGGEQYF. CDR3 in DNA: TGCAGTGCTTACGGGGGCGAGCAGTACTTC.

The V gene is TRBV19, the J gene TRBJ1-1; tentative D call: TRBD1 (5 bases). This CDR3 comprises 14 residues. Trimming pared 6 bases from V and 3 bases from J, leaving 14 bases between. Germline loops: CDR1 LNHDA, CDR2 SQIVND (reference sequence). In DNA, the CDR3 is TGTGCCAGTAGAACCACTACGGGGGACACTGAAGCTTTCTTT. Its protein is CASRTTTGDTEAFF.

The chain carries TRBV9 and TRBJ2-7; D remains ambiguous. This CDR3 is built from 15 residues. V was trimmed by 0 bases and J by 0 bases, leaving 10 bases between them. Germline CDR1 reads SGDLS; CDR2 reads YYNGEE. CDR3 coding DNA: TGTGCCAGCAGCGTAGGTCTCCTTAGCTCCTACGAGCAGTACTTC. This codes for CASSVGLLSSYEQYF.

This rearrangement joins TRBV10-3 to TRBJ2-3, with D perhaps matching TRBD2 (5 bases). Germline lookup yields CDR1 ENHRY and CDR2 SYGVKD. The CDR3 contains 14 residues. Trimming removed 10 bases at V and 0 bases at J, with 14 bases between. The CDR3, as DNA: TGTGCCACCCAGAGCGGAACTAGCACAGATACGCAGTATTTT. Protein: CATQSGTSTDTQYF.

J is TRBJ1-3 and V is TRBV28, with a tentative D call TRBD1 (6 bases). The CDR3 is 13 residues long. Trimming shortened V by 5 bases and J by 2 bases, and 7 bases separated the two germline ends. The germline V gene has CDR1 MDHEN and CDR2 SYDVKM. The CDR3 DNA reads TGTGCCAGCAGTCGGACAGCTGGAAACACCATATATTTT. It is translated as CASSRTAGNTIYF.

V gene TRBV5-1 combines with J gene TRBJ2-2; 12 nucleotides line up with TRBD1. V was clipped by 6 bases and J by 5 bases; unmatched bases: 8. The CDR3 length is 16 residues. CDR1 is SGHRS, CDR2 YFSETQ, per germline. CDR3 sequence (DNA): TGCGCCAGCAATCCGGGACAGGGGGCAAGGACCGGGGAGCTGTTTTTT. This translates into CASNPGQGARTGELFF.

The J gene is TRBJ1-4, the V gene TRBV19; TRBD1 aligns across 9 bases. Germline lookup yields CDR1 LNHDA and CDR2 SQIVND (reference sequence). The junction had 3 bases not matched to a gene; V was cut back by 4 bases and J by 0 bases. There are 16 residues in the CDR3. CDR3 DNA sequence: TGTGCCAGTAGTAAGGGACAGGGATCAACTAATGAAAAACTGTTTTTT. Translation gives CASSKGQGSTNEKLFF. Complete variable domain (other parts from reference TRBV19 and TRBJ1-4): DGGITQSPKYLFRKEGQNVTLSCEQNLNHDAMYWYRQDPGQGLRLIYYSQIVNDFQKGDIAEGYSVSREKKESFPLTVTSAQKNPTAFYLCASSKGQGSTNEKLFFGSGTQLSVL.

This clone showed up just once. Germline and junction disagree at one end, which may indicate a read error. The V gene is TRBV4-1, the J gene TRBJ2-3; possibly TRBD2 for D (5 bases). Germline V gene data show CDR1 as MGHRA and CDR2 as YSYEKL. The CDR3 sequence is 14 residues long. The CDR3 region is CASSLPSAADTRYF. The CDR3, as DNA: TGCGCCAGCAGCCTACCTTCAGCGGCGGATACGCGGTATTTT.

The CDR3 loop reads CASSTGTGGNSPLHF. The CDR3 nucleotides read TGTGCCAGCAGCACCGGGACAGGGGGTAATTCACCCCTCCACTTT. The rearrangement uses TRBV5-4 and TRBJ1-6; 11 positions match TRBD1. Germline V gene sequence: CDR1 SGHNT, CDR2 YYREEE (reference sequence). V was pared by 4 bases and J by 6 bases, with 3 bases of the junction left unmatched. The CDR3 consists of 15 residues.

V gene TRBV6-6 combines with J gene TRBJ1-1; D remains unclear. Germline V gene lookup returns CDR1 MNHNY and CDR2 SVGAGI (reference sequence). The CDR3 covers 12 residues. V was shortened by 4 bases and J by 4 bases, with 7 bases between the two germline ends. CDR3 amino acids: CASSSLSTEAFF. Here the CDR3 DNA reads TGTGCCAGCAGTTCCTTGAGCACTGAAGCTTTCTTT.

The chain recombines TRBV21-1 with TRBJ1-2; the D segment call TRBD1 is taken from the table without a DNA check. TRBV21-1 is a known pseudogene. This CDR3 has 12 amino acids. CDR3 bases: TGTGCCAGACAGGGAAATAACTATGGCTACACCTTC. Translated, it gives CARQGNNYGYTF.